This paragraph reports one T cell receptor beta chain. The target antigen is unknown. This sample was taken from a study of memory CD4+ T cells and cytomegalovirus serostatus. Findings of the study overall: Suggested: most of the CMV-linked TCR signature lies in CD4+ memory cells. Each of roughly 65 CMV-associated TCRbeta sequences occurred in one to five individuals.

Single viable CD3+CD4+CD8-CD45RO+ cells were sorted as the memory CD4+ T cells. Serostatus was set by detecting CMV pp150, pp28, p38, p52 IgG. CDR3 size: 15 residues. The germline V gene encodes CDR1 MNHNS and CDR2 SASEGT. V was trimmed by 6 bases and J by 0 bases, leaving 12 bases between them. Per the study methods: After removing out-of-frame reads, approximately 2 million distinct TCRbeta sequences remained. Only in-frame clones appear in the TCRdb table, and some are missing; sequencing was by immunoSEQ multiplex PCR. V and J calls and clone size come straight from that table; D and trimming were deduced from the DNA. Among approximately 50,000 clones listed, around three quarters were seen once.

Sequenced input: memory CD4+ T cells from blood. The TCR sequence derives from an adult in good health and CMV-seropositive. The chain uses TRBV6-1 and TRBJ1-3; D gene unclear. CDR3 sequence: CASRMDGDSGNTIYF. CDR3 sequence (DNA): TGTGCCAGCAGGATGGACGGTGACTCTGGAAACACCATATATTTT.